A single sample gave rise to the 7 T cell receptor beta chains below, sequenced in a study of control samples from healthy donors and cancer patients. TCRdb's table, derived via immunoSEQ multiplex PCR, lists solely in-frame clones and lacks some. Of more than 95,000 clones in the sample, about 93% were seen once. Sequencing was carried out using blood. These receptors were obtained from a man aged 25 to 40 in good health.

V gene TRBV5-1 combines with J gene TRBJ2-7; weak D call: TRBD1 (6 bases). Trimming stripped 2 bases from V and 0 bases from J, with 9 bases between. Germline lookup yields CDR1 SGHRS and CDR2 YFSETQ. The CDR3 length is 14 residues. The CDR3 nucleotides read TGCGCCAGCAGCTTAGGGGACAACTCCTACGAGCAGTACTTC. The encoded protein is CASSLGDNSYEQYF.

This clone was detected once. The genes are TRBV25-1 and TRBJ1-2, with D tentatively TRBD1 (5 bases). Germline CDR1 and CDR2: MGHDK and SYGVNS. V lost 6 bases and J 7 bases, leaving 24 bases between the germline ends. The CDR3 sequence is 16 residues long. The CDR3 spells CASRDPSPGLTSGYTF. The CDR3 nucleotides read TGTGCCAGCAGGGACCCATCCCCGGGGCTGACTAGTGGCTACACCTTC.

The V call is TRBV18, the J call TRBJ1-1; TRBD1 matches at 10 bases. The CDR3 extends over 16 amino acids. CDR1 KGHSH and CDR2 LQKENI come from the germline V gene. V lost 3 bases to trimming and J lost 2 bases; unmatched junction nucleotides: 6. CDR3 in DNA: TGTGCCAGCTCACCCAGGACAGGGGGTGAAAACACTGAAGCTTTCTTT. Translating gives CASSPRTGGENTEAFF.

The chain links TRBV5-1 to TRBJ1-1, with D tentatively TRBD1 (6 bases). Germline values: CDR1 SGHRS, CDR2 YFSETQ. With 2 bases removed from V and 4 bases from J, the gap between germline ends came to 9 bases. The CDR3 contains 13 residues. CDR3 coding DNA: TGCGCCAGCAGCTTTGGGGGCGCCACTGAAGCTTTCTTT. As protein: CASSFGGATEAFF.

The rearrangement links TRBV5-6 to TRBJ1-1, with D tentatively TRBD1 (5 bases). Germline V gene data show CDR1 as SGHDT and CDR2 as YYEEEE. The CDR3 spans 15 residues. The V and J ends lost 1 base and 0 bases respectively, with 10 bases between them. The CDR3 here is CASSLPRGVNTEAFF. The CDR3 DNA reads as TGTGCCAGCAGCTTGCCCCGGGGGGTGAACACTGAAGCTTTCTTT.

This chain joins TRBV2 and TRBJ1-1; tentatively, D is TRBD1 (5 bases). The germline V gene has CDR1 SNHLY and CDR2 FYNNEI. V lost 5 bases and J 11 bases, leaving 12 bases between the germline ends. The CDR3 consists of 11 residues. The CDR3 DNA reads TGTGCCAGCAGTACGGACACGGGGGCTTTCTTT. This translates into CASSTDTGAFF.

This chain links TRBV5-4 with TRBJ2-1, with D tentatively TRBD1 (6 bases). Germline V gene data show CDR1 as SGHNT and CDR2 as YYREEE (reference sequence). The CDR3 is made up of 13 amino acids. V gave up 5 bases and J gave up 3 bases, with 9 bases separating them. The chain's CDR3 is CASRLTGYNEQFF. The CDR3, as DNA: TGTGCCAGCAGATTGACAGGCTACAATGAGCAGTTCTTC.